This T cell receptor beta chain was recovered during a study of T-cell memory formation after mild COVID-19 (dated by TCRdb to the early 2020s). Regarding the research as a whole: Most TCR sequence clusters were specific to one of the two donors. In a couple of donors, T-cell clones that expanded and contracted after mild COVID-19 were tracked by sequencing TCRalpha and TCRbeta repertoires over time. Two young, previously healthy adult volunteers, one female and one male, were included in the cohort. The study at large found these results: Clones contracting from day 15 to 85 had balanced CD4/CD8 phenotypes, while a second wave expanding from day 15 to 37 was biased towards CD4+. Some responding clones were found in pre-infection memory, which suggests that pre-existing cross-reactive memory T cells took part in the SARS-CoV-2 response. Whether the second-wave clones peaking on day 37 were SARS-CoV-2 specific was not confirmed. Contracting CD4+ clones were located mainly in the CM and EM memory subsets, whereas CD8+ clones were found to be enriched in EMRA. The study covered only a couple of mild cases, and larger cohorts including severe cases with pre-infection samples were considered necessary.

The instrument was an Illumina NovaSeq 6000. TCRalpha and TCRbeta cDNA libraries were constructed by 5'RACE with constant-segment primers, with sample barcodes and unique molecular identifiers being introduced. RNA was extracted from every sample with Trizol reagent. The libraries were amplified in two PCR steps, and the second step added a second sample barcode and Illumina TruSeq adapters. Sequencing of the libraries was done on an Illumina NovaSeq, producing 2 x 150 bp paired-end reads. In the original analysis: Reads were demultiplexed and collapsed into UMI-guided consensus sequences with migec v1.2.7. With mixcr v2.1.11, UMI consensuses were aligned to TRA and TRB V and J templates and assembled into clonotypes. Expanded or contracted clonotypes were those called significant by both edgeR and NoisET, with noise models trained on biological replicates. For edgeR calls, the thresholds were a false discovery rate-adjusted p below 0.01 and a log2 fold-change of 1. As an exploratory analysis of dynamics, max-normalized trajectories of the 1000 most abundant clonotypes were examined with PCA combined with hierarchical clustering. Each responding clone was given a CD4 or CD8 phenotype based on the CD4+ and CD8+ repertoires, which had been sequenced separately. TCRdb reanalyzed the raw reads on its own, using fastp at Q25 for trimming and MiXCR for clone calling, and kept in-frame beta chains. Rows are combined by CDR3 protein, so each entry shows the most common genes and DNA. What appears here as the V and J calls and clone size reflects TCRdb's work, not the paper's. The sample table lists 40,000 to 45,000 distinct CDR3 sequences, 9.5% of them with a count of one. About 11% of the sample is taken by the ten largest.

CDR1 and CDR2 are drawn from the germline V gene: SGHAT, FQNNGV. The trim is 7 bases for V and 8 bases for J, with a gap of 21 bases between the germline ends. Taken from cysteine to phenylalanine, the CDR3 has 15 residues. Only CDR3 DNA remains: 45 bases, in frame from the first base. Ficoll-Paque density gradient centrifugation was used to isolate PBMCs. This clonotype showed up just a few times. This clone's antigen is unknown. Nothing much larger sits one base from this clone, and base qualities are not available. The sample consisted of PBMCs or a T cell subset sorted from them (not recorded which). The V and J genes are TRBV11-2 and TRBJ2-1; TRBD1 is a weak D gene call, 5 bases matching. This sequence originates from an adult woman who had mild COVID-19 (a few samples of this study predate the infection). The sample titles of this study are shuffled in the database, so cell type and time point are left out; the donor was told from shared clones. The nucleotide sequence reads TGTGCCAGCATCTCCGCCAGGGAATATGGGGATGAGCAGTTCTTC. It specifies CASISAREYGDEQFF.